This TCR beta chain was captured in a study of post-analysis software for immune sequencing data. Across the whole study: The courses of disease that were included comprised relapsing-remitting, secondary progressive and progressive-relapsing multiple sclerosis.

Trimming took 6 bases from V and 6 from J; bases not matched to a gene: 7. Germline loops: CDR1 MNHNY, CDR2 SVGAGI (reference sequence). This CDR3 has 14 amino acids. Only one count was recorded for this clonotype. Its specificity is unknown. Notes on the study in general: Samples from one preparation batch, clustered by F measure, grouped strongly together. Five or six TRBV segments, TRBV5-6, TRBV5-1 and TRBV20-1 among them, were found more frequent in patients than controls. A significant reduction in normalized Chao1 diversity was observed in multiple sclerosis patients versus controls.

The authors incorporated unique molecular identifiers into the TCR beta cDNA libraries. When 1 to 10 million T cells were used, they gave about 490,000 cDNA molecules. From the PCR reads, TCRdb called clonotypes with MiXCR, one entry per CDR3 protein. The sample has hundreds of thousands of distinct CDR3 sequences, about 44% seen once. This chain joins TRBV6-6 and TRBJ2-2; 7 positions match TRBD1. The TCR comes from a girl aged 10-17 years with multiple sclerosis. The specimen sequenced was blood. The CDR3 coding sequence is TGTGCCAGCAGAATACCGACAGGGCCCGGGGAGCTGTTTTTT. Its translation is CASRIPTGPGELFF.